This TCR beta chain was recorded in a study of cytomegalovirus exposure and HLA in healthy donors. General observations from the study: Later on, a genetic analysis was performed. It linked a missense variant in DCLRE1C with V- and J-gene trimming of TCR beta.

V was cut by 3 bases and J by 1 base, with 14 bases left in between. Germline assignment: CDR1 SGDLS and CDR2 YYNGEE. This CDR3 contains 15 residues. A multiplex PCR was run with 60 Vbeta primers and 13 Jbeta primers. Assay used: immunoSEQ multiplex PCR; TCRdb lists only in-frame clones, some missing. The data contain 100,000 to 150,000 clones, roughly 75% of them singletons. Comment on this clone: Its target is unknown.

This TCR derives from a female donor in good health and CMV-seronegative. V and J are TRBV9 and TRBJ2-7, with a possible D match to TRBD2 (6 bases). Sequencing was carried out using PBMCs. The DNA of the CDR3 is TGTGCCAGCAGCGCCTCCGGGACTGAGTCCTACGAGCAGTACTTC. Translation: CASSASGTESYEQYF.